Shown below are 10 T cell receptor beta chains from a single sample sequenced in a study of blood T cell repertoires in COVID-19. Clones were read by immunoSEQ multiplex PCR, and TCRdb kept only the in-frame ones, dropping some. Altogether roughly 250,000 clones are present, 70% to 90% being singletons, with the ten largest covering roughly 0.87%. What was sequenced was peripheral blood. These receptor sequences come from a human donor with COVID-19, enrolled during active disease. The donor label of this sample is uncertain.

V usage is TRBV28 and J usage is TRBJ1-2; D call uncertain. CDR1 MDHEN and CDR2 SYDVKM come from the germline V gene. The CDR3 covers 12 residues. Trimming took off 4 bases at V and 11 bases at J, with 14 bases between the two ends. The CDR3 DNA reads TGTGCCAGCAGTTCCCTCCGTCCCCTTTACACCTTC. It translates to CASSSLRPLYTF.

The chain is built from TRBV18 and TRBJ1-2, with 10 nucleotides matching TRBD1. Germline V lookup: CDR1 KGHSH, CDR2 LQKENI. The V segment lost 2 bases and the J segment 4 bases; nucleotides outside the gene matches: 4. The CDR3 covers 15 residues. The chain's CDR3 is CASSPGTGAGYGYTF. As DNA, the CDR3 is TGTGCCAGCTCACCAGGGACAGGGGCTGGCTATGGCTACACCTTC.

This chain connects TRBV5-6 to TRBJ2-1, with D perhaps matching TRBD2 (5 bases). This CDR3 region has 15 residues. Trimming took off 1 base at V and 6 bases at J, with 14 bases between the two ends. The germline V gene has CDR1 SGHDT and CDR2 YYEEEE. For the CDR3, the DNA is TGTGCCAGCAGCTTGAGAGGGAGCCCGCTCAATGAGCAGTTCTTC. Amino acid sequence: CASSLRGSPLNEQFF.

The rearrangement uses TRBV5-1 and TRBJ2-1; D is possibly TRBD2 (6 bases). This CDR3 contains 15 residues. Germline V gene lookup returns CDR1 SGHRS and CDR2 YFSETQ. V lost 7 bases, J lost 5 bases, and 19 bases lay in between. Here the CDR3 DNA reads TGCGCCAGCTATAGGAGTAGCGGCCTAAACAATGAGCAGTTCTTC. This gives the protein CASYRSSGLNNEQFF.

The chain is built from TRBV14 and TRBJ1-6; weak D call: TRBD1 (5 bases). Germline V lookup: CDR1 SGHDN, CDR2 FVKESK. The CDR3 has 13 amino acids. The ends were cut back, 5 bases at V and 6 bases at J, with 8 bases in the middle. The CDR3 DNA is TGTGCCAGCAGCGTTGGGGCTAATTCACCCCTCCACTTT. Amino acids: CASSVGANSPLHF.

The V and J genes are TRBV5-6 and TRBJ1-5; weak D call: TRBD1 (6 bases). Trimming removed 6 bases from V and 4 bases from J, with 11 bases in between. Looked up from germline, CDR1 is SGHDT and CDR2 is YYEEEE. The CDR3 contains 13 residues. CDR3 amino acids: CASTRGPNQPQHF. The CDR3 DNA reads TGTGCCAGCACCAGGGGCCCGAATCAGCCCCAGCATTTT. Based on the CDR3 plus reference TRBV5-6 and TRBJ1-5, the full variable domain is DAGVTQSPTHLIKTRGQQVTLRCSPKSGHDTVSWYQQALGQGPQFIFQYYEEEERQRGNFPDRFSGHQFPNYSSELNVNALLLGDSALYLCASTRGPNQPQHFGDGTRLSIL.

The chain carries TRBV7-2 and TRBJ1-2; D perhaps matches TRBD1 (6 bases). Trimming pared 5 bases from V and 4 bases from J, leaving 17 bases between. Germline CDR1 SGHTA, CDR2 FQGNSA. CDR3 length equals 15 residues. CDR3 region: CASSEIGQFAYGYTF. The CDR3 DNA sequence: TGTGCCAGCAGCGAAATAGGACAGTTCGCCTATGGCTACACCTTC.

The chain has TRBV3-1 (or the pseudogene TRBV3-2) and TRBJ1-5; D not certain. The V gene lost 1 base and the J gene lost 2 bases, with 15 bases spanning the gap. The CDR3 runs 17 residues. The germline CDR1 and CDR2 sequences are LGHDT and YNNKEL (reference sequence). CDR3 DNA: TGTGCCAGCAGCCAAGTAAGCCAGGTGATTGGCAATCAGCCCCAGCATTTT. It yields the protein CASSQVSQVIGNQPQHF.

The chain recombines TRBV6-5 with TRBJ1-6, with D perhaps matching TRBD1 (5 bases). The germline V and J ends were trimmed by 6 bases and 7 bases, with 13 bases remaining between them. The CDR3 length is 14 residues. Germline V CDR1 and CDR2: MNHEY, SVGAGI. The CDR3 nucleotides are TGTGCCAGCAGGCGGGACGTTCCCAATTCACCCCTCCACTTT. Translating gives CASRRDVPNSPLHF.

The rearrangement joins TRBV5-4 to TRBJ2-5, with 9 bases that match TRBD1. The CDR3 covers 15 residues. Germline assignment: CDR1 SGHNT and CDR2 YYREEE (reference sequence). V shed 4 bases, J shed 5 bases, and the junction held 9 bases outside the gene matches. The CDR3 loop reads CASSGGTGPWETQYF. The DNA of the CDR3 is TGTGCCAGCAGCGGAGGGACAGGGCCGTGGGAGACCCAGTACTTC.